This T cell receptor (beta chain) came from a study of shared clonotypes between healthy human individuals. On sorted subsets, replicate PCRs used 150 to 250 ng DNA, or tens of thousands of T cell genomes. Using immunoSEQ multiplex PCR, the repertoire was profiled, and TCRdb retains in-frame clones only, with some absent. The sample lists approximately 1.9 million clones, around 95% seen once, with under 2% in the top ten. Notes on the study in general: The donor pool, a small one, limited the genetic and exposure-history diversity represented. Shared clonotypes: about 5% naive CD4, around 3.4% naive CD8, roughly 2.2% memory CD4, under 0.45% memory CD8.

Note on this clone: Its antigen is undetermined.

Selected positively for CCR7 and CD45RO-negative, naive CD8 cells excluded terminally differentiated effector memory CD45RA+ cells. The CDR3 has 15 residues. Germline V lookup: CDR1 SGHAT, CDR2 FQNNGV. Trimming at V came to 5 bases and at J to 1 base, leaving 6 bases not matched to a gene. This TCR was sampled from a man in his late teens or twenties in good health. Some clones in this sample may be carry-over from other donors' samples. Material: naive CD8+ T cells from PBMCs. V usage is TRBV11-2 and J usage is TRBJ1-1, with 8 nucleotides matching TRBD1. The CDR3 DNA is TGTGCCAGCAGCCTATCGGGACAGGCGAACACTGAAGCTTTCTTT. It encodes CASSLSGQANTEAFF.